This T cell receptor (beta chain) came from a study of blood T cells in healthy people across ages. The CDR3 contains 15 residues. V was cut by 1 base and J by 3 bases, with 11 bases left in between. CDR1 and CDR2 from the germline V gene are MGHRA and YSYEKL. The table lists this clonotype with a few counts. Primers used in a second PCR of roughly 6 to 12 cycles were a sample-barcoded 5' primer and a J-beta primer mix. TCRdb ran MiXCR on the 5' RACE reads and lists one entry per CDR3 protein. The sample includes about 1.1 million distinct CDR3 sequences, roughly two fifths of them seen just once. The source of this sequence is a young man in good health. Sequenced input: blood. The chain employs TRBV4-1 and TRBJ2-3, with a weak D call TRBD2 (5 bases). The CDR3, as DNA: TGCGCCAGCAGCCAAGGATTCACGGGGACAGATACGCAGTATTTT. This translates into CASSQGFTGTDTQYF.